The rows below give T cell receptor beta chains drawn from one sample of a study of graft-versus-host responses after intestinal transplantation. Profiled with immunoSEQ multiplex PCR; TCRdb holds only in-frame clones, not every one. The sample lists about 82,000 clones, 90% to 95% occurring once. These receptors lack a known antigen. Sequencing was performed on unstimulated CD4+ T cells sorted from spleen or lymph node cells, taken before intestinal transplant. The receptors stem from a human donor who received an intestinal transplant. Each CDR3 is given with its conserved first and last residue. The D gene is left open where the match is weak. Clone size is not always given. Where it is, it says once, few, many or a class for expanded clones.

size,D,J,V,DNA,CDR3
.,.,TRBJ1-2,TRBV7-2,TGTGCCAGCAGCTTATCTCAGGGGCCTAACTATGGCTACACCTTC,CASSLSQGPNYGYTF
.,.,TRBJ1-1,TRBV11-2,TGTGCCAGCAGCTCAGAGGCCGGGACAGAAGCTTTCTTT,CASSSEAGTEAFF
.,TRBD2,TRBJ2-3,TRBV30,TGTGCCTGGCCACTACTAGCGGCTAGCACAGATACGCAGTATTTT,CAWPLLAASTDTQYF
.,.,TRBJ2-5,TRBV5-1,TGCGCCAGCAGCCTGGAAACAGAGACCCAAGAGACCCAGTACTTC,CASSLETETQETQYF
once,TRBD2,TRBJ2-1,TRBV4-1,TGCGCCAGCAGCCAAGAGAAGCGGGGGGGCTACAATGAGCAGTTCTTC,CASSQEKRGGYNEQFF
.,TRBD1,TRBJ1-3,TRBV4-3,TGCGCCAGCAGCCGGAACAGGGGGAGAGACACCATATATTTT,CASSRNRGRDTIYF
.,TRBD1,TRBJ2-7,TRBV6-5,TGTGCCAGCAAGGGGGACAGGGGCTCCTACGAGCAGTACTTC,CASKGDRGSYEQYF
once,.,TRBJ1-6,TRBV19,TGTGCCAGTAGGCCAGGACTGCTCAATTCACCCCTCCACTTT,CASRPGLLNSPLHF
.,.,TRBJ2-6,TRBV5-6,TGTGCCAGCGCCGAATGGAGGGAAGGAGCCTCTGGGGCCAACGTCCTGACTTTC,CASAEWREGASGANVLTF
.,.,TRBJ1-2,TRBV9,TGTGCCAGCAGCGAGGAAGCGGATCAGGCTAGGTTAGGCTACACCTTC,CASSEEADQARLGYTF
.,.,TRBJ2-1,TRBV6-4,TGTGCCAGCAGTGACACCAAAAAGCGCAATGAGCAGTTCTTC,CASSDTKKRNEQFF
.,.,TRBJ1-1,TRBV6-1,TGTGCCAGCAGGAGGGACACAATGAACACTGAAGCTTTCTTT,CASRRDTMNTEAFF
.,.,TRBJ1-2,TRBV6-1,TGTGCCAGCAGTCAAGTACCCCAAATCGGACACATCTATGGCTACACCTTC,CASSQVPQIGHIYGYTF
.,.,TRBJ2-1,TRBV11-2,TGTGCCAGCAGCTTAGATAGGAGCGATGAGCAGTTCTTC,CASSLDRSDEQFF
once,.,TRBJ1-5,TRBV19,TGTGCCAGTACCTCCGAATATGGACGGAGGGGATTGGAGCCCCAGCATTTT,CASTSEYGRRGLEPQHF
.,.,TRBJ2-1,TRBV5-1,TGCGCCAGCAGCTTGCAGCGGGCTTCGATCAATGAGCAGTTCTTC,CASSLQRASINEQFF
.,.,TRBJ2-7,TRBV14,TGTGCCAGCAGCCAAGCCCAGGGTGGAGAGCAGTACTTC,CASSQAQGGEQYF
.,TRBD1,TRBJ1-1,TRBV5-6,TGTGCCAGCAGCTTATCAGGGGGCACTGAAGCTTTCTTT,CASSLSGGTEAFF
.,.,TRBJ2-7,TRBV6-5,TGTGCCAGCAGTTACTCGAGGGGCAGGGGCGAGTACGAGCAGTACTTC,CASSYSRGRGEYEQYF
.,.,TRBJ2-3,TRBV7-2,TGTGCCAGCAGCTTATCGGGGGGCACAGATACGCAGTATTTT,CASSLSGGTDTQYF
.,TRBD2,TRBJ2-2,TRBV4-3,TGCGCCAGCAGCCGGGAGGGCAGCATTGCGGGGGAGCTGTTTTTT,CASSREGSIAGELFF